This TCR beta chain was captured by sequencing in a study of blood T cell repertoires in COVID-19. Study information: Italy, Spain and the United States were the sources of the convalescent and acute COVID-19 samples. The analysed material was cDNA or gDNA that came from T cells, B-cell-depleted T cells, or PBMCs.

The method was immunoSEQ multiplex PCR; TCRdb's version includes in-frame clones alone and lacks a portion of them. The sample contains 150,000 to 180,000 clones, around 74% of which appear only once. Deletions cut 2 bases from V and 0 bases from J, with 4 bases between. Germline assignment: CDR1 SEHNR and CDR2 FQNEAQ (reference sequence). The CDR3 runs 14 residues. The chain combines TRBV7-9 with TRBJ1-4; unclear D gene. This TCR was recovered from a woman older than 75 with acute or convalescent COVID-19. The source material was peripheral blood. The CDR3 sequence is CASSLLSTNEKLFF. The CDR3 nucleotides read TGTGCCAGCAGCTTACTTTCAACTAATGAAAAACTGTTTTTT.